The 11 T cell receptor beta chains presented below share a single source sample, sequenced in a study of blood T cells in healthy people across ages. A second PCR, run for about 6 to 12 cycles, used a sample-barcoded 5' primer plus a J-beta primer mix. One entry per CDR3 protein results from TCRdb running MiXCR on the 5' RACE reads. The sample yields just over 1 million distinct CDR3 sequences, more than 40% seen once. The sequencing input was blood. The receptors come from a woman between 55 and 75 years old in good health.

V usage is TRBV12-3 or TRBV12-4 and J usage is TRBJ2-1, with TRBD2 identical over 13 bases. This CDR3 comprises 20 residues. V dropped 5 bases and J dropped 5; count of bases not matched to a gene: 18. Here the CDR3 DNA reads TGTGCCAGCAGTGCCGCGCCGGGACTAGCGGGAAGATGGGGTCACAATGAGCAGTTCTTC. This sequence encodes CASSAAPGLAGRWGHNEQFF.

This clonotype was seen more than once but under ten times. V is TRBV11-2 and J is TRBJ2-7; a weak D match, TRBD2 (6 bases). The germline V gene has CDR1 SGHAT and CDR2 FQNNGV. Trimming left V 1 base short and J 3 bases short, with 13 bases between. The CDR3 sequence is 15 residues long. Here the CDR3 reads CASSLGPGRNYEQYF. CDR3 in DNA: TGTGCCAGCAGCTTAGGCCCAGGGAGGAACTACGAGCAGTACTTC.

This rearrangement joins TRBV27 to TRBJ1-1, with D perhaps matching TRBD1 (5 bases). Germline CDR1 is MNHEY and CDR2 is SMNVEV (reference sequence). The V end lost 6 bases, the J end lost 2 bases, and 13 bases lay between the germline ends. CDR3 length: 14 amino acids. The CDR3, as DNA: TGTGCCAGCAGCCCCCGACAGAAAAACACTGAAGCTTTCTTT. Encoded protein: CASSPRQKNTEAFF.

This clonotype was seen only a few times. This rearrangement joins TRBV5-6 to TRBJ1-1; 7 positions match TRBD1. With 4 bases clipped from V and 6 bases from J, the junction kept 6 bases outside the gene matches. The germline gives CDR1 SGHDT, CDR2 YYEEEE. The CDR3 has 13 residues. The DNA of the CDR3 is TGTGCCAGCAGCCGGACAGGAGCTCCTGAAGCTTTCTTT. As protein: CASSRTGAPEAFF.

This clonotype was observed a few times. CDR3: CASSLHAGTGVPYEQYF. The DNA of the CDR3 is TGTGCCAGCAGCTTGCATGCCGGGACAGGGGTTCCCTACGAGCAGTACTTC. The chain joins TRBV7-9 to TRBJ2-7, with 10 nucleotides matching TRBD1. Germline V gene sequence: CDR1 SEHNR, CDR2 FQNEAQ (reference sequence). CDR3 length: 17 amino acids. V trimming: 3 bases; J trimming: 2 bases; junction bases outside the gene matches: 10.

This rearrangement joins TRBV5-1 to TRBJ2-1; D might be TRBD1 or TRBD2, each matching 5 bases. V was pared by 4 bases and J by 7 bases, with 18 bases between. This CDR3 is built from 15 residues. Per germline, CDR1 SGHRS and CDR2 YFSETQ. The CDR3 spells CASSGTLASGNEQFF. The DNA for the CDR3 is TGCGCCAGCAGCGGGACCCTGGCCTCGGGGAATGAGCAGTTCTTC.

In regard to this clonotype: This may stem from a read error, because a much larger clone lies one nucleotide away. The CDR3 end shows no conserved phenylalanine or tryptophan, and so a read error is likely. The chain links TRBV10-3 to TRBJ2-7, with 7 nucleotides matching TRBD1. V shed 5 bases, J shed 0 bases, and the junction held 4 bases outside the gene matches. CDR3 size: 14 residues. Germline V gene data show CDR1 as ENHRY and CDR2 as SYGVKD. CDR3 sequence: CAISRTGDSYEQYL. Written as DNA, the CDR3 is TGTGCCATCAGTCGGACAGGAGACTCCTACGAGCAGTACTTG.

This clonotype was observed a handful of times. This chain links TRBV21-1 with TRBJ1-5; the table's TRBD1 call for D was not verified on the DNA. TRBV21-1 is assigned pseudogene status. CDR3 length equals 19 residues. The CDR3 region is CASSKAGQGDFYSNQPQHF. CDR3 in DNA: TGTGCCAGCAGCAAAGCAGGCCAGGGAGATTTTTATAGCAATCAGCCCCAGCATTTT.

V gene TRBV15 combines with J gene TRBJ2-1; the D is unclear. The CDR3 has 14 amino acids. Per germline, CDR1 LNHNV and CDR2 YYDKDF (reference sequence). Between the trimmed V and J ends, which lost 0 bases and 8 bases, there was a span of 11 bases. CDR3 nucleotide sequence: TGTGCCACCAGCAGAGATCTTGGTCTCTATGAGCAGTTCTTC. Encoded protein: CATSRDLGLYEQFF.

The V gene is TRBV4-2, the J gene TRBJ2-1; D gene unclear. Trimming removed 3 bases from V and 8 bases from J, with 11 bases in between. The CDR3 is 13 residues long. Germline V gene lookup returns CDR1 LGHNA and CDR2 YNFKEQ. CDR3 coding DNA: TGTGCCAGCAGCCACCTAGTTGGCGATGAGCAGTTCTTC. It is translated as CASSHLVGDEQFF.

This clonotype has more than one count but fewer than ten. The V call is TRBV7-2, the J call TRBJ2-4; D might be TRBD1 or TRBD2, each matching 5 bases. The J call is uncertain, as TRBJ2-7 better fits the DNA end. Germline assignment: CDR1 SGHTA and CDR2 FQGNSA. The CDR3 sequence is 15 residues long. This chain's CDR3 is CASSPTGTLDYEQYF. The CDR3, as DNA: TGTGCCAGCTCCCCCACCGGGACCTTGGACTACGAGCAGTACTTC.